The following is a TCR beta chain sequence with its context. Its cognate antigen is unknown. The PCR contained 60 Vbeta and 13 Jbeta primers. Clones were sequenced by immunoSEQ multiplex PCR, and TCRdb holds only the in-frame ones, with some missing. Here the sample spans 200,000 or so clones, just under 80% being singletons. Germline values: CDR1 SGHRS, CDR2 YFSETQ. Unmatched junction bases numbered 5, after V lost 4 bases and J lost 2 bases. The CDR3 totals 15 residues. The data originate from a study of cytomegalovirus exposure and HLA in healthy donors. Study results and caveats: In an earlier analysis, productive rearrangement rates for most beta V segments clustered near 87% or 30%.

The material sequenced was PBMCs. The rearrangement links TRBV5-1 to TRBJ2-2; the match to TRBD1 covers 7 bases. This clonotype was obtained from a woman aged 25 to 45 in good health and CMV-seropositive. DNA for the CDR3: TGCGCCAGCAGCGCCGGGACAGTCAACACCGGGGAGCTGTTTTTT. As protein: CASSAGTVNTGELFF.